Each of the 8 T cell receptor beta chains below was sequenced from the same sample in a study of shared clonotypes between healthy human individuals. Some clones are missing from TCRdb's copy, which holds only in-frame ones; the method was immunoSEQ multiplex PCR. The sample holds 2 million to 2.5 million clones, 93% seen once. The specimen was naive CD4+ T cells from PBMCs. Indicated subset: CD45RA+ positively selected. Receptor source: a man between 18 and 29 years old in good health. Some clones in this sample may be carry-over from other donors' samples.

This clone was counted once. The V and J genes are TRBV2 and TRBJ2-2; no firm D call. The CDR3 spans 15 residues. Germline-derived CDR1 and CDR2 are SNHLY and FYNNEI. Between the trimmed V and J ends, which lost 3 bases and 3 bases, there was a span of 11 bases. This chain's CDR3 is CASSDSEGHTGELFF. CDR3 nucleotides: TGTGCCAGCAGTGATTCGGAAGGGCACACCGGGGAGCTGTTTTTT.

This rearrangement joins TRBV7-3 to TRBJ2-6; D is perhaps TRBD1 (6 bases). V lost 5 bases and J 0 bases, leaving 14 bases between the germline ends. The CDR3 consists of 17 residues. Per the germline V gene, CDR1 is SGHTA and CDR2 is FQGTGA. CDR3 bases: TGTGCCAGCAGCCGCGGCAGGGGTAACTCTGGGGCCAACGTCCTGACTTTC. The encoded protein is CASSRGRGNSGANVLTF. Supplemented by reference TRBV7-3 and TRBJ2-6, the full variable domain reads GAGVSQTPSNKVTEKGKYVELRCDPISGHTALYWYRQSLGQGPEFLIYFQGTGAADDSGLPNDRFFAVRPEGSVSTLKIQRTERGDSAVYLCASSRGRGNSGANVLTFGAGSRLTVL.

The chain carries TRBV6-5 and TRBJ2-7; 9 positions match TRBD1. Unmatched junction bases numbered 7, after V lost 6 bases and J lost 1 base. The CDR3 is 15 amino acids. Germline V gene sequence: CDR1 MNHEY, CDR2 SVGAGI. The CDR3 nucleotides are TGTGCCAGCAGACCGATTGGACAGGGGTCCTACGAGCAGTACTTC. Its protein product is CASRPIGQGSYEQYF.

V is TRBV11-2 and J is TRBJ2-7, with D maybe TRBD2 (6 bases). V was cut by 4 bases and J by 2 bases, with 15 bases left in between. Germline-derived CDR1 and CDR2 are SGHAT and FQNNGV. CDR3 length: 15 amino acids. CDR3 bases: TGTGCCAGCAGCTACCGCCGGGCGGGAACCTACGAGCAGTACTTC. It translates to CASSYRRAGTYEQYF.

This chain uses TRBV19 with TRBJ1-4; D not resolved. The V end was cut by 2 bases, the J end by 5 bases, with 12 bases between. Germline assignment: CDR1 LNHDA and CDR2 SQIVND (reference sequence). This CDR3 contains 15 residues. DNA for the CDR3: TGTGCCAGTAGTATAACTTGGGAGGCAAATGAAAAACTGTTTTTT. Amino acids: CASSITWEANEKLFF.

V gene TRBV9 combines with J gene TRBJ2-7; the D is unclear. Germline V gene data show CDR1 as SGDLS and CDR2 as YYNGEE. The CDR3 spans 15 residues. Trimming took 0 bases from V and 3 from J, leaving 13 bases between them. CDR3 coding DNA: TGTGCCAGCAGCGTAGGAGGATTGGCCCACTACGAGCAGTACTTC. It encodes CASSVGGLAHYEQYF.

This sequence joins TRBV30 and TRBJ1-2, with a possible D match to TRBD1 (5 bases). Trimming took 5 bases from V and 5 from J, leaving 15 bases between them. This CDR3 has 13 residues. In germline, CDR1 is GTSNPN, CDR2 SVGIG (reference sequence). The CDR3 loop is CAWVPAGSYGYTF. CDR3 DNA sequence: TGTGCCTGGGTACCTGCAGGGTCTTATGGCTACACCTTC.

The chain has TRBV7-3 and TRBJ2-4; D not resolved. The CDR3 has 15 amino acids. CDR1 and CDR2 (germline): SGHTA, FQGTGA. V lost 4 bases and J 3 bases, leaving 13 bases between the germline ends. The CDR3 sequence: CASSSGRQGKNIQYF. DNA for the CDR3: TGTGCCAGCAGCTCGGGTCGGCAAGGCAAAAACATTCAGTACTTC.